This entry describes one T cell receptor (beta chain). What it binds is not known. This sample was included in a study of T-cell memory formation after mild COVID-19. Notes on the study in general: Those CD4+ clones that contracted were mainly in CM and EM (CD8+ ones in EMRA).

TCRdb itself ran the 5' RACE reads through MiXCR, one entry per CDR3 protein. This table holds a few hundred thousand distinct CDR3 sequences, about 16% found once. Source material: PBMCs or a T cell subset sorted from them (not recorded which). The TCR originated in a man aged 18 to 30 who had mild COVID-19 (a few samples of this study predate the infection). Cell type and time point are not known.

The CDR3 region is CASSSSPRGTEAFF. The DNA for the CDR3 is TGTGCCAGCAGTTCGTCGCCCAGGGGCACTGAAGCTTTCTTT. This chain uses TRBV6-5 with TRBJ1-1; TRBD1 might be the D (6 bases). Germline V lookup: CDR1 MNHEY, CDR2 SVGAGI. V was shortened by 4 bases and J by 4 bases, with 13 bases between the two germline ends. The CDR3 is 14 residues long.